The rows below give T cell receptor beta chains drawn from one sample of a study of spatial heterogeneity in lung cancer. TCRdb called the 5' RACE reads again in MiXCR, with one record for every CDR3 protein. The sample carries around 700 distinct CDR3 sequences, about 15% recorded once. The material sequenced was normal lung tissue next to the tumor, taken at surgery. These receptors all stem from a male donor with early-stage non-small cell lung cancer. Each CDR3 is given with its conserved first and last residue. A D gene is named only where the DNA matches it firmly. Expanded clones get a size class; other rows say once, few or many, or leave the size out.

>NA|TRBJ2-2|TRBV21-1|NA
CASSPPLLAGDTGELFF
TGTGCCAGCAGCCCTCCCCTACTAGCGGGGGACACCGGGGAGCTGTTTTTT
>few|TRBJ2-2|TRBV6-1|NA
CASSERWVGELFF
TGTGCCAGCAGTGAACGGTGGGTCGGGGAGCTGTTTTTT
>medium-sized|TRBJ2-1|TRBV3-1|NA
CASSLPGNEQFF
TGTGCCAGCAGCCTTCCCGGGAATGAGCAGTTCTTC
>large|TRBJ2-7|TRBV3-1|NA
CASSQDTSGSYEQYF
TGTGCCAGCAGCCAAGACACATCCGGGAGCTACGAGCAGTACTTC
>NA|TRBJ2-3|TRBV9|NA
CASSVGGQMEDTQYF
TGTGCCAGCAGCGTAGGGGGGCAGATGGAAGATACGCAGTATTTT
>medium-sized|TRBJ2-1|TRBV30|NA
CAWNSGNSYNEQFF
TGTGCCTGGAACTCAGGCAACTCCTACAATGAGCAGTTCTTC
>large|TRBJ2-7|TRBV30|TRBD1
CAWRGTGDYEQYF
TGTGCCTGGAGGGGGACAGGGGACTACGAGCAGTACTTC
>medium-sized|TRBJ2-5|TRBV11-2|NA
CASSFWGNLRQETQYF
TGTGCCAGCAGCTTTTGGGGGAACTTAAGACAAGAGACCCAGTACTTC
>NA|TRBJ1-4|TRBV30|NA
CAWSATGRGYEKLFF
TGTGCCTGGAGTGCTACAGGGAGGGGGTATGAAAAACTGTTTTTT
>NA|TRBJ2-2|TRBV6-1|NA
CASRSTKDTGELFF
TGTGCCAGCAGGTCGACGAAAGACACCGGGGAGCTGTTTTTT
>large|TRBJ2-2|TRBV19|NA
CASSRHQQRNTGELFF
TGTGCCAGTAGTAGACACCAACAGCGGAACACCGGGGAGCTGTTTTTT
>NA|TRBJ2-7|TRBV9|NA
CASGEADGSYEQYF
TGTGCCAGCGGCGAGGCTGATGGCTCGTACGAGCAGTACTTC
>large|TRBJ2-3|TRBV2|NA
CASSERPTEQYF
TGTGCCAGCAGTGAAAGGCCAACCGAGCAGTATTTT
>large|TRBJ2-2|TRBV24-1|NA
CATSDSVVNTGELFF
TGTGCCACCAGTGATTCCGTCGTGAACACCGGGGAGCTGTTTTTT
>NA|TRBJ2-5|TRBV5-1|NA
CASSFAFTQETQYF
TGCGCCAGCAGCTTCGCTTTCACCCAAGAGACCCAGTACTTC
>large|TRBJ1-5|TRBV7-2|NA
CASSFGGQPQHF
TGTGCCAGCAGCTTTGGGGGTCAGCCCCAGCATTTT
>medium-sized|TRBJ2-2|TRBV24-1|NA
CATSGRAGELFF
TGTGCCACCAGTGGGCGCGCCGGGGAGCTGTTTTTT
>medium-sized|TRBJ2-7|TRBV12-3/TRBV12-4|TRBD1
CASRLTGEFSEQYF
TGTGCCAGCAGACTGACAGGGGAGTTCAGCGAGCAGTACTTC